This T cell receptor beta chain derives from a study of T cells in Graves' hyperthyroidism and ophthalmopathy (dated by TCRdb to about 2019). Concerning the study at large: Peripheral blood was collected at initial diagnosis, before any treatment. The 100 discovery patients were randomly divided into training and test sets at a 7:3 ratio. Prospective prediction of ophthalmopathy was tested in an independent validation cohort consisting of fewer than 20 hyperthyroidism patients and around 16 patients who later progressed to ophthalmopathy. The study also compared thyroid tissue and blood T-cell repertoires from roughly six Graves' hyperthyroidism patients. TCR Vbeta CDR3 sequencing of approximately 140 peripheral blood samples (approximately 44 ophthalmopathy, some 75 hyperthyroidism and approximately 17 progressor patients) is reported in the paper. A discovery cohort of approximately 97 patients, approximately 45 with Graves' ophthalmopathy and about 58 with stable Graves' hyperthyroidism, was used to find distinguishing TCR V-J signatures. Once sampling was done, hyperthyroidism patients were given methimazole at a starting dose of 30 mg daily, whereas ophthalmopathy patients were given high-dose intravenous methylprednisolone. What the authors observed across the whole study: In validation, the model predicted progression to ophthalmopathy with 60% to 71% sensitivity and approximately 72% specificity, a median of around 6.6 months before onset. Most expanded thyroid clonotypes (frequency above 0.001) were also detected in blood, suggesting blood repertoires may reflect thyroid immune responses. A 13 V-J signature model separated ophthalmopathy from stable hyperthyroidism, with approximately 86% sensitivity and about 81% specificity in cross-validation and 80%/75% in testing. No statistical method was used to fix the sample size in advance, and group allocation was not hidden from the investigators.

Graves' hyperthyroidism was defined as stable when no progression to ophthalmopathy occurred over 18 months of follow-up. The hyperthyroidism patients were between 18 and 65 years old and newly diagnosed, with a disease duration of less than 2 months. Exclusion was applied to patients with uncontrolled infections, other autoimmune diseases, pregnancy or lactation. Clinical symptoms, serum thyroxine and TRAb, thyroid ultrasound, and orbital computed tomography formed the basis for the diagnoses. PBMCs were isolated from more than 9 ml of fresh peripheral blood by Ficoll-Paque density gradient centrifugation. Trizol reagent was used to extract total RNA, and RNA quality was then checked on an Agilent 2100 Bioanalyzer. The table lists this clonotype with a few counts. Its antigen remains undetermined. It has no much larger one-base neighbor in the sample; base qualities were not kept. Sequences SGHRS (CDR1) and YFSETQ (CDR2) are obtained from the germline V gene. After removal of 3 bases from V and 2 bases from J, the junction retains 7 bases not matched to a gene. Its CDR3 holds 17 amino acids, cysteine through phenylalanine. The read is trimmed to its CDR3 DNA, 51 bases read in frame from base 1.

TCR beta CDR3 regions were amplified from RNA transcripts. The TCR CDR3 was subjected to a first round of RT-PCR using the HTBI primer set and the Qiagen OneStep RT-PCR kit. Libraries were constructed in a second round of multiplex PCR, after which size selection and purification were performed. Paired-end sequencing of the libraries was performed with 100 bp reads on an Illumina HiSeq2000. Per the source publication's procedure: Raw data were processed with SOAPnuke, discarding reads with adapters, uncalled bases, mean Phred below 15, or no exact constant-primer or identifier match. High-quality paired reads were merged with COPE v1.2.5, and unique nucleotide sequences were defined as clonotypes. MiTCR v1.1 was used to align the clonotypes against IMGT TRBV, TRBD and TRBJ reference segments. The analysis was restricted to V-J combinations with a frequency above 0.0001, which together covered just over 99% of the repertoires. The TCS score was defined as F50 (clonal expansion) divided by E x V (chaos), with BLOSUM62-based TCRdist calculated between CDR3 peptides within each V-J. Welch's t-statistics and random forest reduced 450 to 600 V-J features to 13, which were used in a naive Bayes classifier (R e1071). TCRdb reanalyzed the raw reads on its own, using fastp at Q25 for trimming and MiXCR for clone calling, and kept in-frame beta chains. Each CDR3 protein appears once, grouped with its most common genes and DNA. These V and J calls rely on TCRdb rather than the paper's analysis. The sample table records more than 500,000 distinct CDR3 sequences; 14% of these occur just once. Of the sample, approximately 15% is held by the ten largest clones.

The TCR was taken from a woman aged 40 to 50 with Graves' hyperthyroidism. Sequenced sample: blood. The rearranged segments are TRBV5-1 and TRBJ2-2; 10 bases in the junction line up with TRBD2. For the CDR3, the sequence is CASSWGTSGKNTGELFF. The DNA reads TGCGCCAGCAGCTGGGGTACTAGCGGGAAAAACACCGGGGAGCTGTTTTTT.